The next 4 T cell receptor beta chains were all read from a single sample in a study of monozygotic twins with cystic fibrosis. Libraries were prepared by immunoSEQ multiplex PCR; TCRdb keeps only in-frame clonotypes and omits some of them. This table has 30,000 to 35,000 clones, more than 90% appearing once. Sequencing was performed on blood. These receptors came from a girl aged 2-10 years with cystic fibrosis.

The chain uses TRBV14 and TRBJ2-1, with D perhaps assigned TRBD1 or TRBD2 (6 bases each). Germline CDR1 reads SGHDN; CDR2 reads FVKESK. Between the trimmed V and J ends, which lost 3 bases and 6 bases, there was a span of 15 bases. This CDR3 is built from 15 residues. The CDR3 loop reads CASSHSGAWGNEQFF. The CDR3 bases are TGTGCCAGCAGCCACTCGGGGGCGTGGGGCAATGAGCAGTTCTTC.

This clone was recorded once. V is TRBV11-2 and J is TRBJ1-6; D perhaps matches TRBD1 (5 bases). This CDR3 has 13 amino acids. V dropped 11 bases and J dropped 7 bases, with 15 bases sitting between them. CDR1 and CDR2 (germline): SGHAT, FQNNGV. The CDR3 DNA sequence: TGTGCCTCCATTGGGGGAAACAATTCACCCCTCCACTTT. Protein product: CASIGGNNSPLHF. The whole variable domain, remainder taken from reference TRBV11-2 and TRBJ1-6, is EAGVAQSPRYKIIEKRQSVAFWCNPISGHATLYWYQQILGQGPKLLIQFQNNGVVDDSQLPKDRFSAERLKGVDSTLKIQPAKLEDSAVYLCASIGGNNSPLHFGNGTRLTVT.

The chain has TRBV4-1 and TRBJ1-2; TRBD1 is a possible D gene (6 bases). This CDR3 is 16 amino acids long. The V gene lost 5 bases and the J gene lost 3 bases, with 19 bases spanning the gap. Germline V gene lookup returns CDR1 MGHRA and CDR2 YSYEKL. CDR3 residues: CASSVWTDQTYYGYTF. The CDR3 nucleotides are TGCGCCAGCAGCGTCTGGACAGACCAAACCTACTATGGCTACACCTTC.

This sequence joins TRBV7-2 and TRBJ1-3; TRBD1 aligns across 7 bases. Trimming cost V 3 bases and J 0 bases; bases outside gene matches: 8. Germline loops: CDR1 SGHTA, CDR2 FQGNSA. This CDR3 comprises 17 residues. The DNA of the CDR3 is TGTGCCAGCAGCTTTAGAAGGGGGCAGCGCTCTGGAAACACCATATATTTT. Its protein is CASSFRRGQRSGNTIYF.